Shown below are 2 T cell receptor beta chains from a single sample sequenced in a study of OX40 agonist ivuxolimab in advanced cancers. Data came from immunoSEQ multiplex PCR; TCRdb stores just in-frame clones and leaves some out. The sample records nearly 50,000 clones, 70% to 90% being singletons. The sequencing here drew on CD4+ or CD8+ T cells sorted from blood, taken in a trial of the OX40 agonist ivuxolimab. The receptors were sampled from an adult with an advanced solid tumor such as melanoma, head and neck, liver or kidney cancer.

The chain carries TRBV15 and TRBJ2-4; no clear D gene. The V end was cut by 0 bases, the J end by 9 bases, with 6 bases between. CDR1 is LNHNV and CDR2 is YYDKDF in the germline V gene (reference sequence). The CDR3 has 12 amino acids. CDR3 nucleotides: TGTGCCACCAGCAGAGATGTTGGCATTCAGTACTTC. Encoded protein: CATSRDVGIQYF.

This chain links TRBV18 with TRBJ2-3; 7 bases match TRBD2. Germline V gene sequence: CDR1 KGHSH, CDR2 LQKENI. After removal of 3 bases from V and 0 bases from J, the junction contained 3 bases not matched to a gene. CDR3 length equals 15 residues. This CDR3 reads CASSPTAGSTDTQYF. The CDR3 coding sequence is TGTGCCAGCTCACCCACAGCGGGAAGCACAGATACGCAGTATTTT. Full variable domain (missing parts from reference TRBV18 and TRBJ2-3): NAGVMQNPRHLVRRRGQEARLRCSPMKGHSHVYWYRQLPEEGLKFMVYLQKENIIDESGMPKERFSAEFPKEGPSILRIQQVVRGDSAAYFCASSPTAGSTDTQYFGPGTRLTVL.